The present T cell receptor (beta chain) was sequenced within a study of blood T cells in healthy people across ages. On the study more broadly: Roughly one uniquely barcoded beta molecule per two T cells was captured. Whole-study results and caveats: A strong correlation was found between TCR beta diversity and the percentage of naive T cells.

It was with a sample-barcoded 5' primer and a J-beta primer mix that a second PCR of about 7 to 12 cycles was run. TCRdb called the 5' RACE reads again in MiXCR, with one record for every CDR3 protein. In the table there are 700,000 to 800,000 distinct CDR3 sequences, about 42% of which are singletons. Notes on this clonotype: Its target is unknown.

CDR1 and CDR2 (germline): KGHSH, LQKENI. The CDR3 loop spans 14 amino acids. V lost 8 bases, J lost 7 bases, and 19 bases lay in between. The gene calls are TRBV18 and TRBJ2-3, with D maybe TRBD2 (6 bases). Sequencing input: blood. The clonotype originates from a woman between 55 and 75 years old in good health. CDR3 residues: CASRDFSQGNTQYF. The DNA for the CDR3 is TGTGCCAGCCGGGACTTCAGTCAAGGAAATACGCAGTATTTT.